These 10 T cell receptor beta chains were sequenced from one sample in a study of CD8+ T cells in alopecia areata. The treatment is: oral pan-JAK inhibitor, 5-10 mg twice daily. cDNA prepared by RNA extraction and subsequent reverse transcription served as the template for sequencing. Sequencing was performed with immunoSEQ multiplex PCR; in TCRdb, only in-frame clones are kept and a portion is missing. The sample has fewer than 110,000 clones, around 60% seen once; the top ten hold 16%. The input for sequencing was CD8+ T cells sorted from blood, taken at approximately week 56, from a patient treated with tofacitinib. The receptors come from a human donor with alopecia areata.

The genes are TRBV27 and TRBJ1-6; D is perhaps TRBD1 (5 bases). V was pared by 8 bases and J by 4 bases, with 12 bases between. In germline, CDR1 is MNHEY, CDR2 SMNVEV (reference sequence). CDR3 length: 14 residues. For the CDR3, the DNA is TGTGCCAGCGGTCACAGGAAGTATAATTCACCCCTCCACTTT. It encodes CASGHRKYNSPLHF.

The sample holds a few counts of this clone. The rearrangement joins TRBV7-9 to TRBJ1-2, with D perhaps matching TRBD1 (6 bases). Trimming pared 0 bases from V and 4 bases from J, leaving 12 bases between. The germline V gene encodes CDR1 SEHNR and CDR2 FQNEAQ (reference sequence). The CDR3 loop spans 15 amino acids. The CDR3 protein is CASSLAWGRIYGYTF. As DNA, the CDR3 is TGTGCCAGCAGCTTAGCCTGGGGGCGGATCTATGGCTACACCTTC.

This clone was seen a handful of times. The V call is TRBV6-5, the J call TRBJ1-2, with TRBD1 matching over 9 bases. This CDR3 spans 15 amino acids. J gave up 4 bases and V 0 bases, and 3 bases lay outside the gene matches. CDR1 MNHEY and CDR2 SVGAGI come from the germline V gene. CDR3 nucleotides: TGTGCCAGCAGTTACTCGGGGGACAGGGTCTATGGCTACACCTTC. Translating gives CASSYSGDRVYGYTF.

The CDR3 loop reads CAWMVDQYEQYF. The CDR3, as DNA: TGTGCCTGGATGGTAGATCAGTACGAGCAGTACTTC. The chain carries TRBV30 and TRBJ2-7; D not resolved. Trimming pared 4 bases from V and 4 bases from J, leaving 11 bases between. CDR3 length: 12 amino acids. From germline, CDR1 is GTSNPN and CDR2 SVGIG (reference sequence).

The chain employs TRBV15 and TRBJ2-1; TRBD2 aligns across 14 bases. Trimming took 6 bases from V and 8 from J; bases not matched to a gene: 6. The CDR3 spans 15 residues. Germline-derived CDR1 and CDR2 are LNHNV and YYDKDF (reference sequence). CDR3 DNA: TGTGCCACCAGAGGCGGGACTAGCGGGGGTGATGAGCAGTTCTTC. Translated: CATRGGTSGGDEQFF.

The rearrangement links TRBV29-1 to TRBJ2-5; 9 bases are shared with TRBD1. The length of the CDR3 is 14 residues. The V and J ends lost 5 bases and 7 bases, in that order; junction bases with no gene match: 11. Germline V gene data show CDR1 as SQVTM and CDR2 as ANQGSEA. The DNA of the CDR3 is TGCAGCGTTTCGAAACAGGGGGCAAGAGGGACCCAGTACTTC. Translation gives CSVSKQGARGTQYF.

This rearrangement joins TRBV25-1 to TRBJ2-7, with D possibly being TRBD1 (5 bases). From germline, CDR1 is MGHDK and CDR2 SYGVNS. The CDR3 consists of 13 residues. V was cut by 4 bases and J by 2 bases, with 9 bases left in between. The CDR3 loop reads CASSGTRAYEQYF. The DNA for the CDR3 is TGTGCCAGCAGTGGGACACGGGCCTACGAGCAGTACTTC.

This chain joins TRBV4-2 and TRBJ2-7; the match to TRBD2 covers 11 bases. The CDR3 totals 15 residues. Germline V gene lookup returns CDR1 LGHNA and CDR2 YNFKEQ. With 0 bases clipped from V and 3 bases from J, the junction kept 1 base outside the gene matches. CDR3 DNA sequence: TGTGCCAGCAGCCAAGACCTAGCGGGGGGCTACGAGCAGTACTTC. Protein sequence: CASSQDLAGGYEQYF.

This rearrangement joins TRBV5-4 to TRBJ1-2; D gene unclear. CDR3 size: 13 residues. CDR1 and CDR2 (germline): SGHNT, YYREEE (reference sequence). The germline V and J ends were trimmed by 1 base and 3 bases, with 7 bases remaining between them. CDR3 sequence (DNA): TGTGCCAGCAGCTTGACCGAGGACTATGGCTACACCTTC. Translating gives CASSLTEDYGYTF.

This clone was observed a few times. The CDR3 nucleotides are TGTGCCTGGAGTTGGGGGAACACCGGGGAGCTGTTTTTT. This sequence encodes CAWSWGNTGELFF. The chain has TRBV30 and TRBJ2-2; D gene uncertain. The CDR3 contains 13 residues. CDR1 and CDR2 from the germline V gene are GTSNPN and SVGIG (reference sequence). V dropped 2 bases and J dropped 1 base, with 5 bases sitting between them.